The 4 T cell receptor beta chains below were found in one sample sequenced in a study of naive and memory T cell subsets. An oligonucleotide containing a UMI was ligated to the 3' end of TCR cDNA. Ligated cDNA underwent four rounds of PCR with nested alpha and beta constant region primers and SP2. Each CDR3 protein is one row after TCRdb ran MiXCR on the 5' RACE reads. This sample has tens of thousands of distinct CDR3 sequences, with 6% to 8.5% found just once. These receptors originate from a female donor in good health.

This clonotype was seen many times. The CDR3 DNA reads as TGTGCCAGCAGCCAAGATTTGACAGGGGGTGGCTACACCTTC. Its protein product is CASSQDLTGGGYTF. This chain links TRBV3-1 with TRBJ1-2, with 9 nucleotides matching TRBD1. The CDR3 covers 14 residues. With 0 bases clipped from V and 7 bases from J, the junction kept 3 bases outside the gene matches. The germline gives CDR1 LGHDT, CDR2 YNNKEL (reference sequence).

This chain uses TRBV28 with TRBJ2-5, with a tentative D call TRBD1 (6 bases). Germline V CDR1 and CDR2: MDHEN, SYDVKM. V shed 4 bases and J shed 2 bases, with 17 bases lying between them. This CDR3 is 16 amino acids long. The CDR3 spells CASSWGQPNIQETQYF. The CDR3 DNA reads as TGTGCCAGCAGTTGGGGGCAGCCGAATATTCAAGAGACCCAGTACTTC.

The sample holds a few counts of this clonotype. The chain recombines TRBV12-3 or TRBV12-4 with TRBJ2-1, with D perhaps TRBD2 (6 bases). Trimming left V 7 bases short and J 7 bases short, with 11 bases between. The CDR3 length is 12 residues. This CDR3 reads CASMFRENEQFF. CDR3 DNA: TGTGCCAGCATGTTCCGGGAGAATGAGCAGTTCTTC.

Concerning this clonotype itself: With a much larger clone just one base away, this may be a read error. The chain uses TRBV3-1 and TRBJ2-1; 8 bases match TRBD2. This CDR3 is 17 amino acids long. From germline, CDR1 is LGHDT and CDR2 YNNKEL (reference sequence). In DNA form, the CDR3 reads TGTGGCAGCAGCCAAACTCAGGGGCGGGGGGATTACAATGAGCAGTTCTTC. It codes for CGSSQTQGRGDYNEQFF.